One sample yielded the 5 T cell receptor beta chains listed below, sequenced in a study of cytomegalovirus exposure and HLA in healthy donors. The study ran its PCR with 60 Vbeta and 13 Jbeta primers. Assay used: immunoSEQ multiplex PCR; TCRdb lists only in-frame clones, some missing. The table records under 150,000 clones, approximately 79% of them present only once. Sequenced: PBMCs. The receptor source for this set is a woman in her 30s in good health and CMV-seronegative.

The J gene is TRBJ2-7, the V gene TRBV6-5; 7 bases fit TRBD1. J gave up 6 bases and V 6 bases, and 11 bases lay outside the gene matches. CDR1 is MNHEY, CDR2 SVGAGI, per germline. The CDR3 length is 14 residues. The DNA of the CDR3 is TGTGCCAGCAGCCCTAACGACAGGGCGGGCGAGCAGTACTTC. Protein product: CASSPNDRAGEQYF.

The chain joins TRBV2 to TRBJ1-2; TRBD1 is a possible D gene (5 bases). The CDR3 sequence is 13 residues long. The germline V gene encodes CDR1 SNHLY and CDR2 FYNNEI. The V end lost 3 bases, the J end lost 3 bases, and 8 bases lay between the germline ends. CDR3 loop: CASSEETDYGYTF. CDR3 in DNA: TGTGCCAGCAGTGAGGAGACAGACTATGGCTACACCTTC. The whole variable domain, filled in from reference TRBV2 and TRBJ1-2, reads EPEVTQTPSHQVTQMGQEVILRCVPISNHLYFYWYRQILGQKVEFLVSFYNNEISEKSEIFDDQFSVERPDGSNFTLKIRSTKLEDSAMYFCASSEETDYGYTFGSGTRLTVV.

The V gene is TRBV7-2, the J gene TRBJ2-7; TRBD1 matches 9 bases. Trimming cost V 7 bases and J 7 bases; bases outside gene matches: 11. This CDR3 has 14 residues. Per germline, CDR1 SGHTA and CDR2 FQGNSA. The CDR3 DNA reads as TGTGCCAGCAATGTGAGACAGGGGGTCTTAGAGCAGTACTTC. Protein: CASNVRQGVLEQYF. Together with reference TRBV7-2 and TRBJ2-7, the CDR3 gives the full variable domain: GAGVSQSPSNKVTEKGKDVELRCDPISGHTALYWYRQSLGQGLEFLIYFQGNSAPDKSGLPSDRFSAERTGGSVSTLTIQRTQQEDSAVYLCASNVRQGVLEQYFGPGTRLTVT.

This clone was detected once. The V call is TRBV20-1, the J call TRBJ2-5; D remains ambiguous. Per the germline V gene, CDR1 is DFQATT and CDR2 is SNEGSKA (reference sequence). The V end lost 4 bases, the J end lost 10 bases, and 10 bases lay between the germline ends. The CDR3 is made up of 10 amino acids. For the CDR3, the DNA is TGCAGTGCTAAAGCGTTAAGCCAGTACTTC. Residues: CSAKALSQYF.

This chain's CDR3 is CASSLQGSDGNTIYF. CDR3 nucleotide sequence: TGCGCCAGCAGCTTACAGGGATCAGACGGAAACACCATATATTTT. The chain recombines TRBV5-1 with TRBJ1-3; possibly TRBD1 for D (6 bases). Germline loops: CDR1 SGHRS, CDR2 YFSETQ. The germline V and J ends were trimmed by 2 bases and 4 bases, with 13 bases remaining between them. CDR3 size: 15 residues.